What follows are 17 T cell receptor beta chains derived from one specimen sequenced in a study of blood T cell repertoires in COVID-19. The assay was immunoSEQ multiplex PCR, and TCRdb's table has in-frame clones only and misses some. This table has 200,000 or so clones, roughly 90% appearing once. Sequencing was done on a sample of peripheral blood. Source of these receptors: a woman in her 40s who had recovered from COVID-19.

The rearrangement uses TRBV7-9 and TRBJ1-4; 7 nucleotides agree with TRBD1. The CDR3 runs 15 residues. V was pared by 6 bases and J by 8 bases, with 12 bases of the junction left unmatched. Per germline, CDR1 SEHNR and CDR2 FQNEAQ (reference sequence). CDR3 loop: CASRYEGGGQEKLFF. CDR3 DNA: TGTGCCAGCAGATATGAAGGGGGCGGCCAAGAAAAACTGTTTTTT.

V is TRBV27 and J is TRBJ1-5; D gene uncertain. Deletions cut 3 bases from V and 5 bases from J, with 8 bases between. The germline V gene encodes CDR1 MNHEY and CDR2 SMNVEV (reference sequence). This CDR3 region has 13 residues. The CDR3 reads CASSFEHHQPQHF. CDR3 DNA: TGTGCCAGCAGTTTCGAGCATCATCAGCCCCAGCATTTT.

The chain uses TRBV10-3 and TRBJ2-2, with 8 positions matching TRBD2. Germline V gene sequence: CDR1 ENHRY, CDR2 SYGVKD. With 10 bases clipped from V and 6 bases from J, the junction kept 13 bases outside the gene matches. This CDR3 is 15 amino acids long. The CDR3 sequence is CATKFGREGPGELFF. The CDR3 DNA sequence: TGTGCCACTAAATTTGGACGGGAGGGTCCCGGGGAGCTGTTTTTT.

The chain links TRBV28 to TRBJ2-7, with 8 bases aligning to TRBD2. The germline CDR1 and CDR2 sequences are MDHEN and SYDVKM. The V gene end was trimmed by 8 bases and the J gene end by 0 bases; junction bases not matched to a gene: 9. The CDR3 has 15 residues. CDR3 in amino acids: CASFTGGGNSYEQYF. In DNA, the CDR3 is TGTGCCAGCTTTACCGGCGGGGGGAACTCCTACGAGCAGTACTTC.

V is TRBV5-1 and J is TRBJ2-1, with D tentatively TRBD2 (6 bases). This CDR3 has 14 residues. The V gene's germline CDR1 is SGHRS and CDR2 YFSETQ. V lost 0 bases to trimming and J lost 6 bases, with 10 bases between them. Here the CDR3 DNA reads TGCGCCAGCAGCTTGGCGGGGGAGTCCAATGAGCAGTTCTTC. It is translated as CASSLAGESNEQFF.

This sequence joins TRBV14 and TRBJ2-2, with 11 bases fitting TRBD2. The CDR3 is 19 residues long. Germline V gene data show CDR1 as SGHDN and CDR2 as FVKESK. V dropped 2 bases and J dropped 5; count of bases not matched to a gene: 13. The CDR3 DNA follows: TGTGCCAGCAGCCAAAAGACTTTAGCGGGAGGGCTCGGAACCGGGGAGCTGTTTTTT. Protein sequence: CASSQKTLAGGLGTGELFF.

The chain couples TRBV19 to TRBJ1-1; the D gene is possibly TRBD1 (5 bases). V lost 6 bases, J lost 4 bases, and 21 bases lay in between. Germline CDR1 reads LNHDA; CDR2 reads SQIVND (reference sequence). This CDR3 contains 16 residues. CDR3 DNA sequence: TGTGCCAGTAGCACAATCGACAGCACCCAAGGCACTGAAGCTTTCTTT. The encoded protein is CASSTIDSTQGTEAFF.

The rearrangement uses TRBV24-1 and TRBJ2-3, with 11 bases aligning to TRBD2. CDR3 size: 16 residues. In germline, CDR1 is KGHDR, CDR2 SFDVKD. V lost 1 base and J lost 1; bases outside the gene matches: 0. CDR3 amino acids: CATSDFSGRGTDTQYF. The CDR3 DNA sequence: TGTGCCACCAGTGATTTTAGCGGGAGGGGCACAGATACGCAGTATTTT.

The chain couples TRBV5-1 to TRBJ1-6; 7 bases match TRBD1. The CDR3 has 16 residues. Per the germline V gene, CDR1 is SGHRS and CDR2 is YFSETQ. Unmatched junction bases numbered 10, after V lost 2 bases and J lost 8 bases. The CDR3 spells CASSLPGTVNDSPLHF. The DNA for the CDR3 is TGCGCCAGCAGCTTACCCGGGACAGTTAATGATTCACCCCTCCACTTT.

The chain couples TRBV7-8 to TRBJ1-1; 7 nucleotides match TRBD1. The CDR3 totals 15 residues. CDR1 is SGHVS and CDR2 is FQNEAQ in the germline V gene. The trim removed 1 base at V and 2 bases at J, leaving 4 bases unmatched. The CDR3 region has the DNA TGTGCCAGCAGCTTAGGACAGGGTTTCAACACTGAAGCTTTCTTT. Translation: CASSLGQGFNTEAFF. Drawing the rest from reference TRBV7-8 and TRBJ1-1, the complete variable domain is GAGVSQSPRYKVAKRGQDVALRCDPISGHVSLFWYQQALGQGPEFLTYFQNEAQLDKSGLPSDRFFAERPEGSVSTLKIQRTQQEDSAVYLCASSLGQGFNTEAFFGQGTRLTVV.

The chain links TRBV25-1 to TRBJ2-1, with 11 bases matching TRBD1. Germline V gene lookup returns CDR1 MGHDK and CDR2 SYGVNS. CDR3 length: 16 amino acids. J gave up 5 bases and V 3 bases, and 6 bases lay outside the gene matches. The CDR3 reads CASSELGTGGNNEQFF. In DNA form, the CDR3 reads TGTGCCAGCAGTGAGTTGGGGACAGGGGGAAACAATGAGCAGTTCTTC.

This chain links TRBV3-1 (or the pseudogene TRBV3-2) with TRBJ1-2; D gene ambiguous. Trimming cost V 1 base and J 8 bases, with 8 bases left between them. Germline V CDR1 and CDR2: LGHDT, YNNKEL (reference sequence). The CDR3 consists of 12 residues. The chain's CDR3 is CASSQATEGYTF. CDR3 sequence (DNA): TGTGCCAGCAGCCAAGCGACGGAGGGCTACACCTTC.

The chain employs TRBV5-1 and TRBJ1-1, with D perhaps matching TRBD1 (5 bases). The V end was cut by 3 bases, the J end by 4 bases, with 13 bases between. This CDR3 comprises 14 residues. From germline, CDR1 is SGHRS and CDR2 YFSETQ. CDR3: CASSSIQGSTEAFF. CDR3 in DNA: TGCGCCAGCAGCTCAATTCAGGGCTCCACTGAAGCTTTCTTT.

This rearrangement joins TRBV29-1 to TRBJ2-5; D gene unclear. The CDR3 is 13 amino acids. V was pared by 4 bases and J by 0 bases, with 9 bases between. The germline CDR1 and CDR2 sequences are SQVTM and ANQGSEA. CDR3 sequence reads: CSVVWRYQETQYF. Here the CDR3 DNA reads TGCAGCGTTGTATGGCGGTACCAAGAGACCCAGTACTTC.

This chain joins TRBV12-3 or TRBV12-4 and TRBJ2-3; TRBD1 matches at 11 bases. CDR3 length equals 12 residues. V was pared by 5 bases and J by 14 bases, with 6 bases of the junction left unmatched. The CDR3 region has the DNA TGTGCCAGCAGTCCGAGAGGGACAGGGGGGTATTTT. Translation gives CASSPRGTGGYF.

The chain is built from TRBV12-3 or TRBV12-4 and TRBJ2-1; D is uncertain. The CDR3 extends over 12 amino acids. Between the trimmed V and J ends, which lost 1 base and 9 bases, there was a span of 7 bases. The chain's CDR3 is CASSLDGREQFF. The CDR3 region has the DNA TGTGCCAGCAGTTTAGATGGCCGTGAGCAGTTCTTC.

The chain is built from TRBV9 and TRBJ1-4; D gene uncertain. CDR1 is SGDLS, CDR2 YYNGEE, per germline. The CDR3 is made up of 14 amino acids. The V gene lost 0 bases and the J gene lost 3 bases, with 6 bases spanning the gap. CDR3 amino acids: CASSVDVSNEKLFF. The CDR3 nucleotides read TGTGCCAGCAGCGTAGATGTATCTAATGAAAAACTGTTTTTT.